Included here is one TCR beta chain sequence, with context. This sample is part of a study of blood T cell repertoires in COVID-19. Background on the study: COVID-19 samples collected from the United States, Italy and Spain covered acute and convalescent phases. In each case, the material was cDNA or gDNA derived from T cells, B-cell-depleted T cells, or PBMCs.

Enrollment of patients from Seattle took place during active infection, with longitudinal follow-up. Germline V lookup: CDR1 KGHSH, CDR2 LQKENI. V lost 0 bases and J lost 7; bases outside the gene matches: 4. This CDR3 has 16 amino acids. In the authors' workflow: Using reference gene primer amplification, nucleated cell counts were estimated. Sequencing used immunoSEQ multiplex PCR; TCRdb keeps in-frame clones, though not all of them. V and J calls and clone size are as listed in that table; D and trimming were resolved from the DNA. The table shows about 360,000 clones, with 86% occurring only once.

The receptor was isolated from a woman aged 55 to 70 with COVID-19, enrolled during active disease. Sequencing was performed on peripheral blood. This chain links TRBV18 with TRBJ1-4, with TRBD1 matching over 11 bases. In nucleotides, the CDR3 is TGTGCCAGCTCACCACCCGGACAGGGGGCGTTTGAAAAACTGTTTTTT. As protein: CASSPPGQGAFEKLFF.